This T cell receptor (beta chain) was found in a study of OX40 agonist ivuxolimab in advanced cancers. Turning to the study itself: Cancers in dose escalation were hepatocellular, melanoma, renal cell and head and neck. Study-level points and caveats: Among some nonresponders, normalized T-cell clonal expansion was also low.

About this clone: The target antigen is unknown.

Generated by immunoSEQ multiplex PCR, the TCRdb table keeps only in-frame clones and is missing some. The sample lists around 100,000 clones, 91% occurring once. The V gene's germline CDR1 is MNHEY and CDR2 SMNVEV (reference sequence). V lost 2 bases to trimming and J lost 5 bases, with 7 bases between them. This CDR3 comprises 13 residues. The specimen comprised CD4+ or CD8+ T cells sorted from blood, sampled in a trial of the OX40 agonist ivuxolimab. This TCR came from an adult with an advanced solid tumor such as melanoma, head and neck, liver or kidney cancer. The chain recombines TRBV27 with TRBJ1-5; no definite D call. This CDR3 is CASSLAQYQPQHF. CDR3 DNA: TGTGCCAGCAGTTTAGCCCAGTATCAGCCCCAGCATTTT.